This T cell receptor beta chain was documented in a study of PD-1 blockade in classical Hodgkin lymphoma. Sequencing was performed with immunoSEQ multiplex PCR; in TCRdb, only in-frame clones are kept and a portion is missing. The table lists about 34,000 clones, over 65% of them singletons. Relapse was seen in all patients after autologous stem cell transplantation, and brentuximab vedotin exposure was variable. This clone occurred a few times. The V gene end was trimmed by 4 bases and the J gene end by 2 bases; junction bases not matched to a gene: 7. This CDR3 has 16 amino acids. Germline values: CDR1 SGDLS, CDR2 YYNGEE.

The source is a human donor with classical Hodgkin lymphoma. Sequencing used peripheral blood mononuclear cells (PBMCs), obtained before the second cycle of nivolumab. The chain employs TRBV9 and TRBJ2-3; the match to TRBD2 covers 10 bases. The CDR3 loop is CASSIIAGGFTDTQYF. CDR3 sequence (DNA): TGTGCCAGCAGCATCATAGCGGGGGGATTCACAGATACGCAGTATTTT.